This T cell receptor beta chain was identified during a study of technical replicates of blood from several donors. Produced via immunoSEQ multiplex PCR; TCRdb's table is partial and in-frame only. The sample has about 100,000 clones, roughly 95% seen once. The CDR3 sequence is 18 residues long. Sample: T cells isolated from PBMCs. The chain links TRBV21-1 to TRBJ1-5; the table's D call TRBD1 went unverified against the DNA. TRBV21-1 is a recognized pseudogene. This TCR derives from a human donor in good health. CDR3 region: CASTEPGQALYSNQPQHF. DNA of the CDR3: TGTGCCAGCACCGAACCGGGACAGGCCCTGTATAGCAATCAGCCCCAGCATTTT.